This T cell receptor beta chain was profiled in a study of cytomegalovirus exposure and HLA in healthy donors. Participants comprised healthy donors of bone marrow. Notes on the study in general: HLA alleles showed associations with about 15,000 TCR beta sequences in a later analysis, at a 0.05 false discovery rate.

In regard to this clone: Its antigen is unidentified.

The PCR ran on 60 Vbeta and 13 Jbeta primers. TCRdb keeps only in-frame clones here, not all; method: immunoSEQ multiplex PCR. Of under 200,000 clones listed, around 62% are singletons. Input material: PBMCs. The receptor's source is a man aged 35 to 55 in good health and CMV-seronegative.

The CDR3 reads CASSTPGLPYLYF. CDR3 nucleotide sequence: TGTGCCAGCAGCACCCCGGGACTGCCTTATCTCTACTTC. V usage is TRBV9 and J usage is TRBJ2-7; weak D call: TRBD2 (6 bases). Germline V lookup: CDR1 SGDLS, CDR2 YYNGEE. V lost 4 bases and J 13 bases, leaving 21 bases between the germline ends. This CDR3 region has 13 residues.